A single T cell receptor (beta chain) is shown here with its context. Antigen specificity is unknown. The data stem from a study of memory CD4+ T cells and cytomegalovirus serostatus. Study in general: This sample comes from healthy Belgian adults, 9 CMV seropositive, approximately 23 seronegative.

Study conclusions and caveats: About 40% of the 164 known CMV-associated TCRbeta sequences appeared in CD4+ memory. Suggested: most of the CMV-linked TCR signature lies in CD4+ memory cells.

The protocol was immunoSEQ multiplex PCR, while the TCRdb copy is restricted to in-frame clones and leaves out a portion. The sample lists about 52,000 clones; 65% to 85% were seen once. V lost 3 bases and J 3 bases, leaving 14 bases between the germline ends. Germline V lookup: CDR1 KGHSH, CDR2 LQKENI. The CDR3 runs to 15 residues. The sort gate was single viable CD3+CD4+CD8-CD45RO+ cells for memory CD4+ T cells. Serum IgG to CMV pp150, pp28, p38 and p52 defined serostatus. The sequence was obtained from an adult in good health and CMV-seropositive. Sequenced: memory CD4+ T cells from blood. This chain connects TRBV18 to TRBJ1-2; D not resolved. CDR3 loop: CASSPGRSEDYGYTF. CDR3 sequence (DNA): TGTGCCAGCTCACCGGGTCGGAGCGAGGACTATGGCTACACCTTC.